A single sample gave rise to the 14 T cell receptor beta chains below, sequenced in a study of T cells in Graves' hyperthyroidism and ophthalmopathy. RNA transcripts served as the template for amplifying TCR beta CDR3 regions. Initially, a first-round RT-PCR of the TCR CDR3 employed the HTBI primer set. TCRdb reprocessed the multiplex PCR reads with MiXCR, giving one entry per CDR3 protein. Seen here are fewer than 650,000 distinct CDR3 sequences, 12% to 15% observed once, and the top ten hold about 15%. Sequencing was performed on blood. Receptors were obtained from a woman in her thirties or forties with Graves' hyperthyroidism.

The chain couples TRBV9 to TRBJ2-2, with D perhaps TRBD2 (6 bases). CDR1 and CDR2 (germline): SGDLS, YYNGEE. CDR3 length: 16 amino acids. Trimming stripped 2 bases from V and 5 bases from J, with 16 bases between. CDR3 amino acids: CASSVLGGSETGELFF. The CDR3 DNA reads as TGTGCCAGCAGCGTCCTTGGGGGGAGTGAAACCGGGGAGCTGTTTTTT.

This clonotype has a count of ten or more. The chain uses TRBV5-8 and TRBJ2-2, with D perhaps assigned TRBD1 or TRBD2 (5 bases each). This CDR3 has 13 amino acids. V was cut by 5 bases and J by 7 bases, with 12 bases left in between. Germline loops: CDR1 SGHTS, CDR2 YDEGEE. CDR3 loop: CASRLRGDGELFF. The CDR3 DNA reads as TGTGCCAGCAGGTTGAGGGGTGACGGGGAGCTGTTTTTT.

Many counts were recorded for this clonotype. The CDR3 coding sequence is TGTGCCAGCAGTTTCTCGCAGGGTCGAGGAGATACGCAGTATTTT. Amino acid sequence: CASSFSQGRGDTQYF. The gene calls are TRBV28 and TRBJ2-3; tentatively, D is TRBD1 (5 bases). Trimming took off 3 bases at V and 5 bases at J, with 15 bases between the two ends. The length of the CDR3 is 15 residues. The germline CDR1 and CDR2 sequences are MDHEN and SYDVKM.

In regard to this clonotype: The final CDR3 position lacks the conserved phenylalanine or tryptophan, pointing to a likely read error. This sequence joins TRBV5-6 and TRBJ1-1, with TRBD1 matching 7 bases. The CDR3 length is 14 residues. Germline values: CDR1 SGHDT, CDR2 YYEEEE. V was pared by 4 bases and J by 1 base, with 4 bases of the junction left unmatched. Here the CDR3 DNA reads TGTGCCAGCAGCCAGGGGGACACGAACACTGAAGCTTTCTCT. Translating it yields CASSQGDTNTEAFS.

This clonotype was seen ten or more times. J is TRBJ1-5 and V is TRBV6-1, with 9 bases lining up with TRBD1. V lost 10 bases to trimming and J lost 6 bases; unmatched junction nucleotides: 7. The CDR3 covers 13 residues. Germline CDR1 and CDR2: MNHNS and SASEGT. The CDR3 DNA sequence: TGTGCCACCCGACAGGGGGTGGGTCAGCCCCAGCATTTT. Protein sequence: CATRQGVGQPQHF.

This clonotype was detected many times. The rearrangement joins TRBV11-2 to TRBJ2-7; D not resolved. The CDR3 totals 15 residues. Per the germline V gene, CDR1 is SGHAT and CDR2 is FQNNGV. The V and J ends lost 5 bases and 0 bases respectively, with 14 bases between them. The CDR3 protein is CASSPRVGDSYEQYF. The CDR3 region has the DNA TGTGCCAGCAGCCCACGAGTCGGAGACTCCTACGAGCAGTACTTC. Full variable domain (rest looked up from reference TRBV11-2 and TRBJ2-7): EAGVAQSPRYKIIEKRQSVAFWCNPISGHATLYWYQQILGQGPKLLIQFQNNGVVDDSQLPKDRFSAERLKGVDSTLKIQPAKLEDSAVYLCASSPRVGDSYEQYFGPGTRLTVT.

The V gene is TRBV20-1, the J gene TRBJ2-5; a weak D match, TRBD1 (5 bases). The CDR3 is 16 amino acids. Germline assignment: CDR1 DFQATT and CDR2 SNEGSKA (reference sequence). V lost 0 bases and J 2 bases, leaving 16 bases between the germline ends. CDR3 sequence (DNA): TGCAGTGCTAGAGATCGTAGGGGCGACTTTCAAGAGACCCAGTACTTC. It translates to CSARDRRGDFQETQYF.

In its sample, this clonotype was seen many times. The rearrangement joins TRBV28 to TRBJ1-5; D is uncertain. The CDR3 runs to 14 residues. V lost 6 bases, J lost 3 bases, and 12 bases lay in between. Germline V CDR1 and CDR2: MDHEN, SYDVKM. The CDR3 spells CASSRLGNNQPQHF. The CDR3 DNA sequence: TGTGCCAGCAGCAGACTAGGGAACAATCAGCCCCAGCATTTT. Filled out from reference TRBV28 and TRBJ1-5, the complete variable domain reads DVKVTQSSRYLVKRTGEKVFLECVQDMDHENMFWYRQDPGLGLRLIYFSYDVKMKEKGDIPEGYSVSREKKERFSLILESASTNQTSMYLCASSRLGNNQPQHFGDGTRLSIL.

The V and J genes are TRBV12-5 and TRBJ1-2, with D uncertain. The CDR3 spans 16 residues. Germline V CDR1 and CDR2: LGHNT, FRNRAP. The V and J ends lost 0 bases and 6 bases respectively, with 17 bases between them. In DNA form, the CDR3 reads TGTGCTAGTGGTTTGGTATTGGTTGAGGACCGGGATGGCTACACCTTC. Its protein is CASGLVLVEDRDGYTF.

This chain connects TRBV6-2 or TRBV6-3 to TRBJ1-1; TRBD1 might be the D (5 bases). This CDR3 is built from 14 residues. The germline V gene encodes CDR1 MNHEY and CDR2 SVGEGT. Deletions cut 2 bases from V and 3 bases from J, with 10 bases between. CDR3 nucleotides: TGTGCCAGCAGTTACATAGGGACGGACACTGAAGCTTTCTTT. This codes for CASSYIGTDTEAFF.

This clonotype was seen only a few times. This chain joins TRBV28 and TRBJ1-4, with D possibly matching TRBD1 (6 bases). The CDR3 spans 15 residues. The germline V gene encodes CDR1 MDHEN and CDR2 SYDVKM. The V gene lost 6 bases and the J gene lost 8 bases, with 19 bases spanning the gap. In DNA form, the CDR3 reads TGTGCCAGCAGGCCCGGACAGATGGTACTGGAAAAACTGTTTTTT. The encoded protein is CASRPGQMVLEKLFF.

This clonotype was detected ten times or more. This chain uses TRBV5-1 with TRBJ1-3; D unclear. The CDR3 contains 14 residues. The V gene's germline CDR1 is SGHRS and CDR2 YFSETQ. V lost 4 bases, J lost 0 bases, and 8 bases lay in between. The CDR3 DNA reads TGCGCCAGCAGCGTAGGAGACTCTGGAAACACCATATATTTT. Protein: CASSVGDSGNTIYF.

This clonotype was counted many times. V and J are TRBV28 and TRBJ1-5; the match to TRBD1 covers 9 bases. V lost 4 bases, J lost 5 bases, and 3 bases stayed unmatched. Germline-derived CDR1 and CDR2 are MDHEN and SYDVKM. This CDR3 contains 14 residues. CDR3 in DNA: TGTGCCAGCAGTTGGACAGGGGAGGATCAGCCCCAGCATTTT. Protein sequence: CASSWTGEDQPQHF.

A few counts support this clonotype. The chain uses TRBV10-3 and TRBJ2-2, with D maybe TRBD1 (7 bases). The CDR3 runs to 15 residues. Deletions cut 4 bases from V and 1 base from J, with 10 bases between. CDR1 ENHRY and CDR2 SYGVKD come from the germline V gene. The CDR3 region is CAISGQGLNTGELFF. CDR3 coding DNA: TGTGCCATCAGTGGACAGGGACTGAACACCGGGGAGCTGTTTTTT.